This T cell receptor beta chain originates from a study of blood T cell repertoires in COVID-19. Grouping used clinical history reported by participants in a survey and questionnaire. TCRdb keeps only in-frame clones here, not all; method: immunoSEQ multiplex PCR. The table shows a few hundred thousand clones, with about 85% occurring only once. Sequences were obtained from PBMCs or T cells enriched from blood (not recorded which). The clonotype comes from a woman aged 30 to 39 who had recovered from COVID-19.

CDR3 sequence reads: CASSLAGVTDTQYF. CDR3 DNA: TGCGCCAGCAGCCTAGCGGGGGTCACAGATACGCAGTATTTT. The V call is TRBV5-1, the J call TRBJ2-3, with TRBD2 matching over 10 bases. CDR3 length: 14 residues. Looked up from germline, CDR1 is SGHRS and CDR2 is YFSETQ. V shed 4 bases and J 2 bases; nucleotides not matched to a gene: 1.